The 6 T cell receptor beta chains below all came from one sample that was sequenced in a study of CDR3 diversity in severe acne. TCRdb fed the PCR reads into MiXCR, producing one record per CDR3 protein. This sample has some 90,000 distinct CDR3 sequences, with around 50% found just once. The sequencing input was blood. These receptors all come from a male donor in good health, serving as a control.

CDR3 coding DNA: TGTGCCAGCAGCCTCATCGCCGGAACATTGAACACTGAAGCTTTCTTT. Residues: CASSLIAGTLNTEAFF. The chain joins TRBV7-9 to TRBJ1-1, with D uncertain. This CDR3 contains 16 residues. Between the trimmed V and J ends, which lost 5 bases and 0 bases, there was a span of 16 bases. Germline CDR1 reads SEHNR; CDR2 reads FQNEAQ (reference sequence).

The chain joins TRBV11-2 to TRBJ1-1; tentative D call: TRBD1 (6 bases). This CDR3 contains 15 residues. Germline V gives CDR1 SGHAT, CDR2 FQNNGV. Deletions cut 4 bases from V and 5 bases from J, with 17 bases between. The chain's CDR3 is CASSWGTQGDTEAFF. The CDR3 DNA sequence: TGTGCCAGCAGCTGGGGCACACAGGGAGATACTGAAGCTTTCTTT.

This clonotype was recorded a few times. The chain is built from TRBV24-1 and TRBJ2-5, with 8 bases matching TRBD1. Germline V CDR1 and CDR2: KGHDR, SFDVKD. Unmatched junction bases numbered 14, after V lost 4 bases and J lost 5 bases. This CDR3 is 17 amino acids long. CDR3 coding DNA: TGTGCCACCAGTGACCAAATACCCGGACAGGGCCGGGAGACCCAGTACTTC. Amino acid sequence: CATSDQIPGQGRETQYF.

In this sample, this clonotype turned up a few times. V gene TRBV3-1 combines with J gene TRBJ2-7; 12 nucleotides align to TRBD2. This CDR3 contains 15 residues. Germline CDR1 and CDR2: LGHDT and YNNKEL (reference sequence). Trimming at V came to 3 bases and at J to 3 bases, leaving 3 bases not matched to a gene. For the CDR3, the DNA is TGTGCCAGCAGCCACCGACTAGCGGGAGACTACGAGCAGTACTTC. It yields the protein CASSHRLAGDYEQYF.

The chain is built from TRBV2 and TRBJ1-2; no definite D call. CDR3 size: 17 residues. Germline CDR1 SNHLY, CDR2 FYNNEI. Trimming left V 3 bases short and J 5 bases short, with 22 bases between. This CDR3 reads CASSDRWSAGVWYGYTF. CDR3 in DNA: TGTGCCAGCAGTGATCGTTGGTCGGCCGGGGTTTGGTATGGCTACACCTTC.

The chain carries TRBV4-1 and TRBJ1-2; D uncertain. Trimming removed 2 bases from V and 2 bases from J, with 6 bases in between. CDR1 and CDR2 from the germline V gene are MGHRA and YSYEKL. CDR3 length equals 13 residues. For the CDR3, the DNA is TGCGCCAGCAGCCAACCACTAAACTATGGCTACACCTTC. Its protein is CASSQPLNYGYTF.